This TCR beta chain was obtained from a study of technical replicates of blood from a handful of donors. The germline CDR1 and CDR2 sequences are SGHRS and YFSETQ. The V end lost 0 bases, the J end lost 5 bases, and 11 bases lay between the germline ends. The CDR3 is 14 amino acids. The data were produced by immunoSEQ multiplex PCR, yet TCRdb's version contains in-frame clones alone and is incomplete. The sample has tens of thousands of clones, about 86% seen once. The source of this sequence is a human donor in good health. Some clones in this sample may be carry-over from other donors' samples. The sample was PBMCs. The genes are TRBV5-1 and TRBJ1-2, with no clear D. The CDR3 DNA sequence: TGCGCCAGCAGCTTGGGAGACACCGAATATGGCTACACCTTC. As protein: CASSLGDTEYGYTF.